This T cell receptor (beta chain) is drawn from a study of T cell repertoires in cytomegalovirus infection. Study results and limitations: Totalled public TCR beta family frequency picked out people who carried CMV plus the relevant HLA.

This CDR3 has 16 amino acids. After removal of 5 bases from V and 0 bases from J, the junction contained 4 bases not matched to a gene. CDR1 and CDR2 from the germline V gene are MGHDK and SYGVNS. This clonotype occurred a few times. Its cognate antigen is unknown. MiXCR, run by TCRdb on the reads, gives a single entry per CDR3 protein. The profile shows roughly 140,000 distinct CDR3 sequences, roughly a quarter of them singletons. The chain links TRBV25-1 to TRBJ1-6; 7 nucleotides match TRBD1. Sequenced material: PBMCs. This TCR was recovered from a human donor in good health (CMV status not recorded). Some clones in this sample may be carry-over from other donors' samples. The CDR3 bases are TGTGCCAGCAGTCGCGGACAGGCCTCCTATAATTCACCCCTCCACTTT. Residues: CASSRGQASYNSPLHF.